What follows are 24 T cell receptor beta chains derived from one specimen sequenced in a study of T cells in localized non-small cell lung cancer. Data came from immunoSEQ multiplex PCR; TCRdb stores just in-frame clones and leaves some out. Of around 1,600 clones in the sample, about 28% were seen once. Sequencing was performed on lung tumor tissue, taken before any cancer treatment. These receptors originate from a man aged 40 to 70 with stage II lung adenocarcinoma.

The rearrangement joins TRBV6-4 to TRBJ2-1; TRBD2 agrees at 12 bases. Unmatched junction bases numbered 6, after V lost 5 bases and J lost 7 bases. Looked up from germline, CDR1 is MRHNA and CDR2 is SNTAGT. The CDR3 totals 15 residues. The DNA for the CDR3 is TGTGCCAGCAGTACCACGACTAGCGGGGGAAATGAGCAGTTCTTC. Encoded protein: CASSTTTSGGNEQFF.

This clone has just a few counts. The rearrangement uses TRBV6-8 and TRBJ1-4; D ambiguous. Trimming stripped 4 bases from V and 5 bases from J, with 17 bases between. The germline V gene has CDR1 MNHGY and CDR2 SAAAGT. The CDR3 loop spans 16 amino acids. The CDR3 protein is CASSSSSVAGNEKLFF. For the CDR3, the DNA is TGTGCCAGCAGTTCGTCCAGCGTGGCGGGAAATGAAAAACTGTTTTTT.

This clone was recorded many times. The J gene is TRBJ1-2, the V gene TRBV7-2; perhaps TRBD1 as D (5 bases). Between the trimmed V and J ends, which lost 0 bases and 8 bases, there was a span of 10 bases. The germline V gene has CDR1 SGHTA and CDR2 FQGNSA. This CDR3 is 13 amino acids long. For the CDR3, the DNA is TGTGCCAGCAGCTTAGCAACAGGAATCGGCTACACCTTC. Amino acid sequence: CASSLATGIGYTF.

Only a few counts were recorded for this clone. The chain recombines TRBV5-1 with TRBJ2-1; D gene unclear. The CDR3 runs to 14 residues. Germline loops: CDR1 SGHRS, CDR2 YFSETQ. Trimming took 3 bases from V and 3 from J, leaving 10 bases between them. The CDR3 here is CASSSESVYNEQFF. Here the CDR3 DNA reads TGCGCCAGCAGCTCCGAGTCTGTCTACAATGAGCAGTTCTTC.

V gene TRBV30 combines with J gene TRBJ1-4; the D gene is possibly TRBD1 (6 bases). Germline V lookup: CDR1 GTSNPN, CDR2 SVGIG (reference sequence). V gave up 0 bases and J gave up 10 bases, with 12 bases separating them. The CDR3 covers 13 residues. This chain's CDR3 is CAWSVRKQGKLFF. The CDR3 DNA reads TGTGCCTGGAGTGTAAGAAAACAGGGAAAACTGTTTTTT.

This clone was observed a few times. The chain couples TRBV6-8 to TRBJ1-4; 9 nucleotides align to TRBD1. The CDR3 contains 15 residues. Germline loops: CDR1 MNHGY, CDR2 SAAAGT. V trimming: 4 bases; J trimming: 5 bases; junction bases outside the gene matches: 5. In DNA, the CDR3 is TGTGCCAGCAGTTCCCCGGGACAGGGAAATGAAAAACTGTTTTTT. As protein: CASSSPGQGNEKLFF.

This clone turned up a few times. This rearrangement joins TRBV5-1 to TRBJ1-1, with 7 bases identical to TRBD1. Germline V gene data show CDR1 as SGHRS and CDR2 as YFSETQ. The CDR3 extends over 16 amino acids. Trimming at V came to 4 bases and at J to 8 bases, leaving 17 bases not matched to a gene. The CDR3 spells CASSVGDRAFDEEAFF. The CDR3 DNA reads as TGCGCCAGCAGCGTTGGGGACAGAGCGTTTGACGAGGAAGCTTTCTTT.

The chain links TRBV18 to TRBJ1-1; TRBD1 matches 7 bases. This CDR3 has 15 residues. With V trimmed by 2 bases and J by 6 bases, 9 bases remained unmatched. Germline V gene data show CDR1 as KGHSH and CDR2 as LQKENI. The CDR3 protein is CASSPTPQGRAEAFF. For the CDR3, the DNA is TGTGCCAGCTCACCAACGCCACAGGGGAGGGCTGAAGCTTTCTTT. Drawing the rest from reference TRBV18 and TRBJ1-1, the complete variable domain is NAGVMQNPRHLVRRRGQEARLRCSPMKGHSHVYWYRQLPEEGLKFMVYLQKENIIDESGMPKERFSAEFPKEGPSILRIQQVVRGDSAAYFCASSPTPQGRAEAFFGQGTRLTVV.

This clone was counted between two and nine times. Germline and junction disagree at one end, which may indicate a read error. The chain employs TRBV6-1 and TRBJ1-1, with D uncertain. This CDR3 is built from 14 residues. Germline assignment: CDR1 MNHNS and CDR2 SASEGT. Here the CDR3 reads CAISEGQAGAEAFF. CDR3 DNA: TGTGCCATCAGTGAAGGTCAGGCGGGCGCTGAAGCTTTCTTT.

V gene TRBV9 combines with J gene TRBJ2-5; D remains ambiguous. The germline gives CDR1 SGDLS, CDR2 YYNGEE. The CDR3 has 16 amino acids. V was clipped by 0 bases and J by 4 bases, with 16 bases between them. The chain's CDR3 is CASSVGPFRVRETQYF. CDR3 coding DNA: TGTGCCAGCAGCGTAGGCCCTTTTAGAGTGAGAGAGACCCAGTACTTC.

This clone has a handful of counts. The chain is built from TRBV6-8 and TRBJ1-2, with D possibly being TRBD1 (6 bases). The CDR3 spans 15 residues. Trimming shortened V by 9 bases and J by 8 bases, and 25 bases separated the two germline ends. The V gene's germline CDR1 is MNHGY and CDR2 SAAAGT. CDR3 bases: TGTGCCAGGAGGGGGGCAGTACATGGGATGAGCGGCTACACCTTC. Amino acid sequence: CARRGAVHGMSGYTF.

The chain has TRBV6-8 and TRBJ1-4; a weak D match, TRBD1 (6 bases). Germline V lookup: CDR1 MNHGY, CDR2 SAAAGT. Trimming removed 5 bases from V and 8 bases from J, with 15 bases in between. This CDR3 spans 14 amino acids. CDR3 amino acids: CASSLPGAGEKLFF. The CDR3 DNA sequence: TGTGCCAGCAGTCTTCCGGGGGCTGGGGAAAAACTGTTTTTT.

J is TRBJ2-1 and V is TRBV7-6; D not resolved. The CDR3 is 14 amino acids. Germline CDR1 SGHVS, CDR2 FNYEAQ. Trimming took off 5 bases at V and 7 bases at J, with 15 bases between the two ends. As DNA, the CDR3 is TGTGCCAGCAGCGTCGACTTCCTAAGGAATGAGCAGTTCTTC. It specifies CASSVDFLRNEQFF.

The CDR3 DNA follows: TGTGCCTGGACCTCCGGACGGTTGACGGAGACCCAGTACTTC. This codes for CAWTSGRLTETQYF. The V call is TRBV30, the J call TRBJ2-5; D unresolved. CDR3 size: 14 residues. With 4 bases removed from V and 5 bases from J, the gap between germline ends came to 17 bases. The germline gives CDR1 GTSNPN, CDR2 SVGIG (reference sequence).

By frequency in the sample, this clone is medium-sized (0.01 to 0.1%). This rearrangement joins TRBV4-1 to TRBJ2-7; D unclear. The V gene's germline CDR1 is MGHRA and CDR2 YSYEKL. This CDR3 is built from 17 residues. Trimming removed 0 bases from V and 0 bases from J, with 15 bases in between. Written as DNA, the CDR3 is TGCGCCAGCAGCCAAGAGGCGATCTTCTTTAGCTCCTACGAGCAGTACTTC. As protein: CASSQEAIFFSSYEQYF.

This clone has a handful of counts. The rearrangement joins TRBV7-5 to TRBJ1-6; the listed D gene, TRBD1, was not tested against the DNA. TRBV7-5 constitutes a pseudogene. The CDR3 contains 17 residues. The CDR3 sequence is CASSSLGTGRSNSPLHF. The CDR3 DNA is TGTGCCAGCTCATCACTTGGGACAGGGAGAAGCAATTCACCCCTCCACTTT.

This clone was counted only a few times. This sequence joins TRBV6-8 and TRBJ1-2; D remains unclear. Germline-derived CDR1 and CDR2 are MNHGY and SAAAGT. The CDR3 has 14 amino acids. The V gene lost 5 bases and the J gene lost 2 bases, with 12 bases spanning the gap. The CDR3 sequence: CASSDAGINYGYTF. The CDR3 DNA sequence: TGTGCCAGCAGTGACGCGGGAATAAACTATGGCTACACCTTC.

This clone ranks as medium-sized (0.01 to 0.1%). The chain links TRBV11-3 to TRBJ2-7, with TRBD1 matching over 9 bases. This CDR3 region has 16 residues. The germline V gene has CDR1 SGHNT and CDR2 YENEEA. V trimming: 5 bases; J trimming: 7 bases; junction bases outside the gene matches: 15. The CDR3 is CASSLTGDRVTREQYF. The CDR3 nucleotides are TGTGCCAGCAGCCTCACCGGGGACAGGGTGACTCGAGAGCAGTACTTC.

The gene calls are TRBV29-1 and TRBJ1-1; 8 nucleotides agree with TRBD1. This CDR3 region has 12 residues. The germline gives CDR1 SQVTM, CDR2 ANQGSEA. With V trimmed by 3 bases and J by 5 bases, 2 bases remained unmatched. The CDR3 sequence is CSVDNRGTEAFF. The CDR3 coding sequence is TGCAGCGTTGATAACAGGGGGACTGAAGCTTTCTTT.

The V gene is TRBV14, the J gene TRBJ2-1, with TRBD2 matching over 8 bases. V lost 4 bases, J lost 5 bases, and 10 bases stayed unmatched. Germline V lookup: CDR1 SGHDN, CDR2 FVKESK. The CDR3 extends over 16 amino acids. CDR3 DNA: TGTGCCAGCAGCCCCCGCTGGACTAGCTACCACAATGAGCAGTTCTTC. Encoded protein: CASSPRWTSYHNEQFF.

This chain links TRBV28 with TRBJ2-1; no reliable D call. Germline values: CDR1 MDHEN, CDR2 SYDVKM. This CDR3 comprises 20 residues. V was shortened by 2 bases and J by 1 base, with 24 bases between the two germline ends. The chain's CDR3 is CASSLTPYTLGIGSYNEQFF. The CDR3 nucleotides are TGTGCCAGCAGTTTAACCCCATACACCCTTGGAATCGGGTCCTACAATGAGCAGTTCTTC. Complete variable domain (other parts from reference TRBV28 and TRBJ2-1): DVKVTQSSRYLVKRTGEKVFLECVQDMDHENMFWYRQDPGLGLRLIYFSYDVKMKEKGDIPEGYSVSREKKERFSLILESASTNQTSMYLCASSLTPYTLGIGSYNEQFFGPGTRLTVL.

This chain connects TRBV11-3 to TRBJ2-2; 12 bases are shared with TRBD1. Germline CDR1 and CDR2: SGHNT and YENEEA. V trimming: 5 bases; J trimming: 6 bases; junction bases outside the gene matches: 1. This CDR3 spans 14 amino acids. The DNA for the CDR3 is TGTGCCAGCAGCAGGGACAGGGGGCCCGGGGAGCTGTTTTTT. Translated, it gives CASSRDRGPGELFF.

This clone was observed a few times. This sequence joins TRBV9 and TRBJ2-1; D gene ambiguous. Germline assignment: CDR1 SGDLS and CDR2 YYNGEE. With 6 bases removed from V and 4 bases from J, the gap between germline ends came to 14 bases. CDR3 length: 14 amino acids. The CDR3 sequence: CASISQMSYNEQFF. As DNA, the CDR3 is TGTGCCAGCATATCACAGATGAGTTACAATGAGCAGTTCTTC. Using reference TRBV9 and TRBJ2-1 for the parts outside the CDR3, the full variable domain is DSGVTQTPKHLITATGQRVTLRCSPRSGDLSVYWYQQSLDQGLQFLIQYYNGEERAKGNILERFSAQQFPDLHSELNLSSLELGDSALYFCASISQMSYNEQFFGPGTRLTVL.

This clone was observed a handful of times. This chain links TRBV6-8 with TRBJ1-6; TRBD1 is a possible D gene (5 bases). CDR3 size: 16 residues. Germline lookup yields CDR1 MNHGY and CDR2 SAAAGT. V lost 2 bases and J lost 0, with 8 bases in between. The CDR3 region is CASSYVRGSYNSPLHF. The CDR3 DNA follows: TGTGCCAGCAGTTACGTGAGGGGCTCCTATAATTCACCCCTCCACTTT.